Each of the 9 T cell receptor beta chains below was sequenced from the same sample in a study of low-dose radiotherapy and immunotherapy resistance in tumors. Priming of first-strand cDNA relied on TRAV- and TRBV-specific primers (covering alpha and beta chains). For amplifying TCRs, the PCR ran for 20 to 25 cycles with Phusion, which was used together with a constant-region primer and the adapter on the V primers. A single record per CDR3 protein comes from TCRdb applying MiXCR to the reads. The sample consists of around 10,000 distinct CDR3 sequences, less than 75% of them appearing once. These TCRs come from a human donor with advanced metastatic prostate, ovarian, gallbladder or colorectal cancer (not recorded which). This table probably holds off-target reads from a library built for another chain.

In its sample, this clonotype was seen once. CDR3 DNA: TGTGCCAGCAGCTTGGCCAGGGGATCGAACACCGGGGAGCTGTTTTTT. Translated: CASSLARGSNTGELFF. The chain carries TRBV5-4 and TRBJ2-2, with D possibly being TRBD1 (6 bases). The CDR3 is 16 amino acids. Germline V gene lookup returns CDR1 SGHNT and CDR2 YYREEE (reference sequence). Trimming left V 0 bases short and J 0 bases short, with 9 bases between.

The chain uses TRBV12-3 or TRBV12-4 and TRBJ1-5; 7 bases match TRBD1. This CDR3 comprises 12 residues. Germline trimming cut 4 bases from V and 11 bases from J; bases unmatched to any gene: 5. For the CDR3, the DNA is TGTGCCAGCAGTTCCGACAGGGCGTCCCAGCATTTT. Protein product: CASSSDRASQHF.

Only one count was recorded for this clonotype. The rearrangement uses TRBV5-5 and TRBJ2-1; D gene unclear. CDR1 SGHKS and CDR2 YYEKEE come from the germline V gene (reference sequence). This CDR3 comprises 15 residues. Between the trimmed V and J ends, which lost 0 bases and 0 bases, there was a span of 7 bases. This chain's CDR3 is CASSLGGGSYNEQFF. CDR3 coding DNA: TGTGCCAGCAGCTTGGGTGGTGGCTCCTACAATGAGCAGTTCTTC.

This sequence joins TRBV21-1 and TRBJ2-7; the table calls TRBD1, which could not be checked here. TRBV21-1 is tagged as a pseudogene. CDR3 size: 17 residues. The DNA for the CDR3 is TGTGCCAGCAGCAATCTCTGGGCAACGCGGGGGCGAGAGGAGCAGTACTTC. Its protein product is CASSNLWATRGREEQYF.

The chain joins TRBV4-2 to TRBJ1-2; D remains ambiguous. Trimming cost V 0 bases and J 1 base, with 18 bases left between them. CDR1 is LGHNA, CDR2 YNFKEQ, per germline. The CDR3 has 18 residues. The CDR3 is CASSQDRFGGSFNYGYTF. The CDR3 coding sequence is TGTGCCAGCAGCCAAGACCGGTTTGGAGGGTCGTTTAACTATGGCTACACCTTC.

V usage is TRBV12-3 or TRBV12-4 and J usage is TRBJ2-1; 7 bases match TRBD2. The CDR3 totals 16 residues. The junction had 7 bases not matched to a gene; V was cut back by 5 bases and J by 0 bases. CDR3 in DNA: TGTGCCAGCAGTCGGGAGCGGGGTAGCTCCTACAATGAGCAGTTCTTC. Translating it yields CASSRERGSSYNEQFF.

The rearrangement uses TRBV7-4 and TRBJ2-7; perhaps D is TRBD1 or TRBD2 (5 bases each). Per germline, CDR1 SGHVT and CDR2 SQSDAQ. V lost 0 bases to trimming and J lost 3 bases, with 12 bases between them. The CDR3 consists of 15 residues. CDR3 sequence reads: CASSLASGPGYEQYF. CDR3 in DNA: TGTGCCAGCAGCTTAGCGTCGGGGCCGGGCTACGAGCAGTACTTC.

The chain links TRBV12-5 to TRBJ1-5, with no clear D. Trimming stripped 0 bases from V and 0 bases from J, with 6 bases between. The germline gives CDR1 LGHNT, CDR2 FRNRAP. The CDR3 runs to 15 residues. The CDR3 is CASGLVHNSNQPQHF. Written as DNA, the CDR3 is TGTGCTAGTGGTTTGGTCCACAATAGCAATCAGCCCCAGCATTTT.

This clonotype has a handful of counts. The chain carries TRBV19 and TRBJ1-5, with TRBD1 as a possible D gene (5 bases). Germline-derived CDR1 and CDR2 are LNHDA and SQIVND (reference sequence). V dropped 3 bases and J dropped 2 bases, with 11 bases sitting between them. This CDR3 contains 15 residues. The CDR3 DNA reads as TGTGCCAGTAGTATGTGGGGGATGGGCAATCAGCCCCAGCATTTT. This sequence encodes CASSMWGMGNQPQHF.